This TCR beta chain was found in a study of human thymus T cells. Notes on the study in general: Highly overlapping thymic repertoires among unrelated individuals were reported in related research. Biased V and J segment usage appeared in thymus and peripheral blood.

The source of the thymus tissue was resections taken during corrective heart surgery. The sample donors, healthy Finnish infants, were having corrective surgery for congenital heart defects. V lost 2 bases and J 0 bases, leaving 14 bases between the germline ends. This CDR3 spans 16 amino acids. CDR1 and CDR2 from the germline V gene are SGHKS and YYEKEE (reference sequence). On this clone itself: Its antigen is unknown.

Assay: immunoSEQ multiplex PCR; the TCRdb copy retains only in-frame clones and omits some. The sample gives roughly 77,000 clones, 85% to 95% of which show up once; 0.03% to 0.035% is in the top ten. The sequence came from a girl less than two years old with a congenital heart defect but otherwise immunologically healthy. The rearrangement links TRBV5-5 to TRBJ1-1; D may be TRBD1 (5 bases). The sequenced sample was thymus tissue. The CDR3 nucleotides read TGTGCCAGCAGCTTCAACAGGCGCATGTTGAACACTGAAGCTTTCTTT. It is translated as CASSFNRRMLNTEAFF. The full variable domain, in which reference TRBV5-5 and TRBJ1-1 provide the parts outside the CDR3, is DAGVTQSPTHLIKTRGQQVTLRCSPISGHKSVSWYQQVLGQGPQFIFQYYEKEERGRGNFPDRFSARQFPNYSSELNVNALLLGDSALYLCASSFNRRMLNTEAFFGQGTRLTVV.